Sequencing of this T cell receptor (beta chain) was carried out in a study of shared clonotypes between healthy human individuals. A note on this clone: Its antigen remains unidentified. Other DNA sequences in this sample translate to the same CDR3.

Approximately 30,000 T cell genomes (approximately 0.2 ug DNA) went into each sorted-subset replicate. Produced via immunoSEQ multiplex PCR; TCRdb's table is partial and in-frame only. The sample has under 2.5 million clones; roughly 92% are singletons. Every contributor of samples was a Caucasian grown-up residing in Nashville, Tennessee. The study's findings and limits: Generation probabilities of non-shared clonotypes were lower (relative to those shared by all four donors). Naive CD4 clonotypes overlapped across a few donors at approximately 5%.

The CDR3 has 13 amino acids. Trimming shortened V by 1 base and J by 4 bases, and 6 bases separated the two germline ends. Germline V gene lookup returns CDR1 SGHAT and CDR2 FQNNGV. Sequencing input: naive CD4+ T cells from PBMCs. Noted subset: CD45RA+ positively selected. The V and J genes are TRBV11-2 and TRBJ2-3; D is undetermined. The clonotype comes from a man aged 18-30 years in good health. Some clones in this sample may be carry-over from other donors' samples. The CDR3 nucleotides read TGTGCCAGCAGCTTAGCGGGTCCAGATACGCAGTATTTT. Translated: CASSLAGPDTQYF.